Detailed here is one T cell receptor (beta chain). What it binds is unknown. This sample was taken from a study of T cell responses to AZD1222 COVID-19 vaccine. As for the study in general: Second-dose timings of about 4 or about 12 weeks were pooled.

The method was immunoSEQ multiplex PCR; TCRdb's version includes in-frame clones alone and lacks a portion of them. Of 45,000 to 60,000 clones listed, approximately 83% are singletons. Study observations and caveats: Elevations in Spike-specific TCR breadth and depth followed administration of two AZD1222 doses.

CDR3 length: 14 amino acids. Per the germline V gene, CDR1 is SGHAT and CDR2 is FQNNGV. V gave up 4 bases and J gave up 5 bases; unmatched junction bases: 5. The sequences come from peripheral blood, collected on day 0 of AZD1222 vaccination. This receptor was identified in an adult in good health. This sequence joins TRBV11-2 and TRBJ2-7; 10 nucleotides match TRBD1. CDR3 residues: CASSYRGQGNEQYF. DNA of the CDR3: TGTGCCAGCAGCTATAGGGGACAGGGGAACGAGCAGTACTTC.